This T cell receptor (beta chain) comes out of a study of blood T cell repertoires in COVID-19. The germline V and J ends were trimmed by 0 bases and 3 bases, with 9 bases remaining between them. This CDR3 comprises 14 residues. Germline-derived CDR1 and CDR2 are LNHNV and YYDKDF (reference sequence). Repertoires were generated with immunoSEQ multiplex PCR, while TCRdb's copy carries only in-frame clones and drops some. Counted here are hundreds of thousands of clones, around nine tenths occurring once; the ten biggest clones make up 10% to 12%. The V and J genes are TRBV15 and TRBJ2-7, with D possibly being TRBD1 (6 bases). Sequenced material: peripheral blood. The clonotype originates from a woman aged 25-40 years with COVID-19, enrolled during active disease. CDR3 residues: CATSREGDNYEQYF. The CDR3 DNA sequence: TGTGCCACCAGCAGAGAGGGGGACAACTACGAGCAGTACTTC.